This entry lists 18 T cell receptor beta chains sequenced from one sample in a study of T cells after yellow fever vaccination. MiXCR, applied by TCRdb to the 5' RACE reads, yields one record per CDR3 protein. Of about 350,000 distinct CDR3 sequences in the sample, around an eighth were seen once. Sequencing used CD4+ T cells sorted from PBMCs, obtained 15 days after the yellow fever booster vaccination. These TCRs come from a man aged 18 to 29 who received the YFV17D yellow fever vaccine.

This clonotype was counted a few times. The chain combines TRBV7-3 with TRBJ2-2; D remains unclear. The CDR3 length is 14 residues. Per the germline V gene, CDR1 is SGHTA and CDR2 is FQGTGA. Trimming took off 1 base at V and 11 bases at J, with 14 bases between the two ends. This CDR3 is CASSLMGTTSELFF. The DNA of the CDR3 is TGTGCCAGCAGCTTAATGGGCACCACCTCTGAGCTGTTTTTT.

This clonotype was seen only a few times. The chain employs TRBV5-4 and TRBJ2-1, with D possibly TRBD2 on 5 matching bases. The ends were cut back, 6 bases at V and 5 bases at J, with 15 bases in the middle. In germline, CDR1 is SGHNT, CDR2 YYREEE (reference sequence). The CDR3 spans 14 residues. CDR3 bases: TGTGCCAGCACTTTGACCCAGAGGGACAATGAGCAGTTCTTC. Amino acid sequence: CASTLTQRDNEQFF.

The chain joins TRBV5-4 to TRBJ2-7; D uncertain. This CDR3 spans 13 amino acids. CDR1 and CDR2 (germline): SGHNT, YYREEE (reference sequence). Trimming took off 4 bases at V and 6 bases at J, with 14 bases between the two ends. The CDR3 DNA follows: TGTGCCAGCAGCGTTAAAGCAGAGACCGAGCAGTACGTC. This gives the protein CASSVKAETEQYV.

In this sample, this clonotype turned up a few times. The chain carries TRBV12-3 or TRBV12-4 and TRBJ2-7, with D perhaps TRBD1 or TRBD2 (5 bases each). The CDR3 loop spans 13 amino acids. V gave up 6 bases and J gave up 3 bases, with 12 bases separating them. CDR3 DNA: TGTGCCAGCAGAAGGGACGGATACTACGAGCAGTACTTC. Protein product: CASRRDGYYEQYF.

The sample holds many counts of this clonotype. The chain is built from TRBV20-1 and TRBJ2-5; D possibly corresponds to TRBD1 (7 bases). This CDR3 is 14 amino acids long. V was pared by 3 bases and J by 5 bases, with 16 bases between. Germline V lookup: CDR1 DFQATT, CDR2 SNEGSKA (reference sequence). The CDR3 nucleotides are TGCAGTGCTAGGTCAGGAGGGGGCTGGGAGACCCAGTACTTC. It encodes CSARSGGGWETQYF.

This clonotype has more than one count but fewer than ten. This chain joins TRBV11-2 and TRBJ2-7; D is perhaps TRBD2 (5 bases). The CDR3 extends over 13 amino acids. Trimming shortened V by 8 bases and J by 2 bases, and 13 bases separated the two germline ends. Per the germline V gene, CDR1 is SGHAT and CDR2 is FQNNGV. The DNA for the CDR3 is TGTGCCAGCTTACCCCGGGGTACCTACGAGCAGTACTTC. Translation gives CASLPRGTYEQYF.

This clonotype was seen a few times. DNA for the CDR3: TGTGCCAGCAGTGACTCGAGCTTAGGGGACAAACCTTTCTTT. Residues: CASSDSSLGDKPFF. This chain joins TRBV6-4 and TRBJ1-1, with D possibly matching TRBD1 (6 bases). The V end lost 0 bases, the J end lost 12 bases, and 17 bases lay between the germline ends. The CDR3 runs to 14 residues. Germline CDR1 MRHNA, CDR2 SNTAGT.

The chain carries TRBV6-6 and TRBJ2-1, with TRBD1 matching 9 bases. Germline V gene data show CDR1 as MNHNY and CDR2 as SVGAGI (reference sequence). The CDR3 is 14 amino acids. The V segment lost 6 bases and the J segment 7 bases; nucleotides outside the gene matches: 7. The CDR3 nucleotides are TGTGCCAGCAGATCCACAGGGGGCGAGAATGAGCAGTTCTTC. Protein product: CASRSTGGENEQFF.

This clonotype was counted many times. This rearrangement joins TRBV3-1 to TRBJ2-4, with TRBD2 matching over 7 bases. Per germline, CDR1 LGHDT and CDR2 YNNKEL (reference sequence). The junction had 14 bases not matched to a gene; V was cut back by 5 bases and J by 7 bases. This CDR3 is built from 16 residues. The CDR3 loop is CASSGRDRGGWNIQYF. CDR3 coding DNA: TGTGCCAGCAGCGGTCGGGACCGCGGGGGATGGAACATTCAGTACTTC.

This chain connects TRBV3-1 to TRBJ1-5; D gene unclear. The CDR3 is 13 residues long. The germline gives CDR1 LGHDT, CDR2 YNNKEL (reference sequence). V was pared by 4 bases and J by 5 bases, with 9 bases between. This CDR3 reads CASSPRVHQPQHF. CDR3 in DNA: TGTGCCAGCAGCCCACGGGTCCATCAGCCCCAGCATTTT.

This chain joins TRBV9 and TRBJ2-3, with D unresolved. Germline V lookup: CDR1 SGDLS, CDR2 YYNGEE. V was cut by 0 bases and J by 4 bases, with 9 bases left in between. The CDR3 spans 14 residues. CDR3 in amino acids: CASSVGRAADTQYF. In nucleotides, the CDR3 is TGTGCCAGCAGCGTAGGCCGAGCCGCAGATACGCAGTATTTT.

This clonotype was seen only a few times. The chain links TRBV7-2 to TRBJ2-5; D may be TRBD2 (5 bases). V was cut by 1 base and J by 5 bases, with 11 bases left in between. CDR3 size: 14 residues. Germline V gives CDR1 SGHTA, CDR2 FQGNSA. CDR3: CASSLGGLGETQYF. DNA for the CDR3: TGTGCCAGCAGCTTAGGAGGGCTGGGGGAGACCCAGTACTTC. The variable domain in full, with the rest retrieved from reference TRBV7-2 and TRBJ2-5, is GAGVSQSPSNKVTEKGKDVELRCDPISGHTALYWYRQSLGQGLEFLIYFQGNSAPDKSGLPSDRFSAERTGGSVSTLTIQRTQQEDSAVYLCASSLGGLGETQYFGPGTRLLVL.

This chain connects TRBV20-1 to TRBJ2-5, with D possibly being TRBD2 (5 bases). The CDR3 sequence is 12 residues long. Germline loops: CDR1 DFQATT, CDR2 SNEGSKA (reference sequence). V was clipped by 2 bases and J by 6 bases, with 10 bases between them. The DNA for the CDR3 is TGCAGTGCTAGACCGTTCGGGAAGACCCAGTACTTC. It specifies CSARPFGKTQYF.

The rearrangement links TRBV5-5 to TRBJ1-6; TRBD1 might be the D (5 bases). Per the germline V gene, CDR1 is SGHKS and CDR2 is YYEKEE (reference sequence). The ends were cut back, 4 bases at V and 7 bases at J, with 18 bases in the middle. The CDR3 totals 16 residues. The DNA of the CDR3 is TGTGCCAGCAGCCCGGGGGGTGAGGGGAGGAATTCACCCCTCCACTTT. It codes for CASSPGGEGRNSPLHF.

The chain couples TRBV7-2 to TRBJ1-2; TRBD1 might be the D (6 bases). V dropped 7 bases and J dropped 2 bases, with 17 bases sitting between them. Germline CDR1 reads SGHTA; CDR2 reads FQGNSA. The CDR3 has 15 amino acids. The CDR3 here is CASTPDRPMNYGYTF. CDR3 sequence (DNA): TGTGCCAGCACGCCTGACAGGCCAATGAACTATGGCTACACCTTC. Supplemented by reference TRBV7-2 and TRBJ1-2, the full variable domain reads GAGVSQSPSNKVTEKGKDVELRCDPISGHTALYWYRQSLGQGLEFLIYFQGNSAPDKSGLPSDRFSAERTGGSVSTLTIQRTQQEDSAVYLCASTPDRPMNYGYTFGSGTRLTVV.

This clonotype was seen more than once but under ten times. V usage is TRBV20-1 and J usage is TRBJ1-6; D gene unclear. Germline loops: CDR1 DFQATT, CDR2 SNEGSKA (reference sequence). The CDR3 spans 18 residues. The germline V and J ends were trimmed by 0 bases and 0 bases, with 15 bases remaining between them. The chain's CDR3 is CSARDGPSWVSYNSPLHF. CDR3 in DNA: TGCAGTGCTAGAGATGGACCTTCATGGGTCTCCTATAATTCACCCCTCCACTTT.

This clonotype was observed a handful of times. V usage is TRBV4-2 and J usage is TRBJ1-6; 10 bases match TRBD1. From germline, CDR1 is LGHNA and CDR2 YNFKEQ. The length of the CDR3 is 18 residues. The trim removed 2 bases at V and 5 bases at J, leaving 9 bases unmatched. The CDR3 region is CASSQTAGTGANNSPLHF. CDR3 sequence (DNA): TGTGCCAGCAGCCAAACGGCCGGGACAGGGGCCAATAATTCACCCCTCCACTTT.

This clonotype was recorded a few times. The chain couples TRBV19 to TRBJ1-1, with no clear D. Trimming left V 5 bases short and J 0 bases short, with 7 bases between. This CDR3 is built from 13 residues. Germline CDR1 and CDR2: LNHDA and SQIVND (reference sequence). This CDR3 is CASSRLMNTEAFF. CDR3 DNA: TGTGCCAGTAGTCGGCTCATGAACACTGAAGCTTTCTTT.